This T cell receptor (beta chain) originates from a study of T-cell reconstitution after alpha-beta-depleted transplantation in children. General study results and limits: One year post-transplant, T-cell counts and diversity were largely derived from T cells produced anew. Several hundred expanded graft clones reportedly gave rise to the alpha-beta T cells present about two months after transplant. There were some patients whose high TCRbeta diversity at day 60 came from surviving recipient T cells and thymic progenitors.

This clonotype has a handful of counts. What it binds is not known. A library of TCRbeta sequences, prepared with unique molecular identifiers, was generated. Each CDR3 protein is one row after TCRdb ran MiXCR on the PCR reads. The table records fewer than 450,000 distinct CDR3 sequences, around 15% of them present only once. There are 15 residues in the CDR3. Trimming left V 7 bases short and J 3 bases short, with 18 bases between. The germline gives CDR1 MDHEN, CDR2 SYDVKM. This sequence was found in a male patient aged 2 to 9 who had a stem cell transplant for acute lymphoblastic leukemia, so the T cells may come from the graft donor. V and J are TRBV28 and TRBJ1-2, with unresolved D. The sequencing used PBMCs, mostly from graft donor cells, collected 360 days after TCRalphabeta/CD19-depleted stem cell transplant. The CDR3 DNA sequence: TGTGCCAGCATTCCCCCGGAGGCGGGATACTATGGCTACACCTTC. Translation gives CASIPPEAGYYGYTF.